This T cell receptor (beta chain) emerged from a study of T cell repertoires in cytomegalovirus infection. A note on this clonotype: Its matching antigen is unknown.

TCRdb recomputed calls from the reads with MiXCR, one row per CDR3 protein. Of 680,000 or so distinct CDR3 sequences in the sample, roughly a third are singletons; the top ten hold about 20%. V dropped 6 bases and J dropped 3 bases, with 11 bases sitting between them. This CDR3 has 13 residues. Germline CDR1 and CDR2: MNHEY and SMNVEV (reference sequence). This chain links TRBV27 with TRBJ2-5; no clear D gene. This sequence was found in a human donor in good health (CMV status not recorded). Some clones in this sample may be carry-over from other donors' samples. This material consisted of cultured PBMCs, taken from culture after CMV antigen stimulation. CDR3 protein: CASRTGQKETQYF. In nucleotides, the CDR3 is TGTGCCAGCAGGACCGGGCAAAAAGAGACCCAGTACTTC.